This is a list of T cell receptor beta chains from one sample in a study of blood T cell repertoires in COVID-19. Assay: immunoSEQ multiplex PCR; the TCRdb copy retains only in-frame clones and omits some. The sample lists some 140,000 clones; 65% to 90% were seen once. Sequenced input: peripheral blood. The source is a woman aged 60 to 75 with COVID-19, enrolled during active disease. Each CDR3 is given with its conserved first and last residue. D genes are given only for firm matches. Only part of the rows carry a size: once, few, many, or a class if the clone is expanded.

d_gene,abundance,v_gene,j_gene,CDR3nt,CDR3aa
.,.,TRBV12-3/TRBV12-4,TRBJ1-6,TGTGCCAGCAGCACAGGTTCACCCCTCCACTTT,CASSTGSPLHF
TRBD1,.,TRBV7-9,TRBJ1-5,TGTGCCAGCAGCCGTGAAATCGGACAGGGACGGCAGCCCCAGCATTTT,CASSREIGQGRQPQHF
TRBD1,.,TRBV12-3/TRBV12-4,TRBJ2-7,TGTGCCAGCAGTAAGGGACAGGAGTACGAGCAGTACTTC,CASSKGQEYEQYF
.,.,TRBV2,TRBJ1-2,TGTGCCAGCGAGGGTAGGAATGATGGCTACACCTTC,CASEGRNDGYTF
.,.,TRBV30,TRBJ1-1,TGTGCCTGGAGTGTATTGGAGACTGAAGCTTTCTTT,CAWSVLETEAFF
.,.,TRBV6-5,TRBJ2-2,TGTGCCAGCACCTCTGAGGGCGTGAGGACCGGGGAGCTGTTTTTT,CASTSEGVRTGELFF
.,few,TRBV5-1,TRBJ1-6,TGCGCCAGCAGCTCCACAGGGTATTCGGCTAATTCACCCCTCCACTTT,CASSSTGYSANSPLHF
.,once,TRBV12-3/TRBV12-4,TRBJ2-7,TGTGCCAGCAGTTTAGCACAGACATACGAGCAGTACTTC,CASSLAQTYEQYF
TRBD1,.,TRBV9,TRBJ1-5,TGTGCCAGCAGCGAGACAGGGGGGTCCAGGGCCCAGCATTTT,CASSETGGSRAQHF
.,.,TRBV7-7,TRBJ2-3,TGTGCCAGCAGCATATCAGGGGGCACAGATACGCAGTATTTT,CASSISGGTDTQYF
.,.,TRBV3-1/TRBV3-2,TRBJ2-3,TGTGCCAGCACCCTGACTAGTTCCACAGATACGCAGTATTTT,CASTLTSSTDTQYF
.,.,TRBV5-5,TRBJ1-5,TGTGCCAGCAGCGGGGTAGCAGGGGCTGGCAATCAGCCCCAGCATTTT,CASSGVAGAGNQPQHF
.,.,TRBV6-1,TRBJ1-5,TGTGCCAGCAGTGAAATCAGTAGCAATCAGCCCCAGCATTTT,CASSEISSNQPQHF
TRBD1,.,TRBV19,TRBJ1-5,TGTGCCAGTAACCAACCCCTTGACAGGGTGGCTCAGCCCCAGCATTTT,CASNQPLDRVAQPQHF
.,.,TRBV20-1,TRBJ1-2,TGCAGTGCTAATCAGGAACTTGGCTACACCTTC,CSANQELGYTF
.,.,TRBV2,TRBJ2-3,TGTGCCACCTACCGGGATCTGACAGATACGCAGTATTTT,CATYRDLTDTQYF
.,.,TRBV5-6,TRBJ1-2,TGTGCCAGCAGCACTCGGGGAAGGGATGGCTACACCTTC,CASSTRGRDGYTF
TRBD2,few,TRBV4-1,TRBJ2-5,TGCGCCAGCAGCCAAGGAAGAACCCGGGGACTAGTTGGAGGAGAGACCCAGTACTTC,CASSQGRTRGLVGGETQYF
.,.,TRBV5-1,TRBJ2-7,TGCGCCAGCAGCTTGAGAGACACAGTCTACGAGCAGTACTTC,CASSLRDTVYEQYF
TRBD1,.,TRBV29-1,TRBJ1-2,TGCAGCGCGATACAGGGGGACTATGGCTACACCTTC,CSAIQGDYGYTF
TRBD2,.,TRBV5-1,TRBJ2-2,TGCGCCAGCAGCCACAAAATCGGGACTAGCGTGGCCGGGGAGCTGTTTTTT,CASSHKIGTSVAGELFF
TRBD2,.,TRBV9,TRBJ2-1,TGTGCCAGCAGCGTAGCTCGGACTAGCTATGAGCAGTTCTTC,CASSVARTSYEQFF
.,.,TRBV14,TRBJ1-1,TGTGCCAGCAGCCAAGTCGGGGGTCCTGAAGCTTTCTTT,CASSQVGGPEAFF
.,few,TRBV5-8,TRBJ1-6,TGTGCCAGCAGCCCCTGGGGGGGGTATTCACCCCTCCACTTT,CASSPWGGYSPLHF
.,.,TRBV5-1,TRBJ1-3,TGCGCCAGCAGCTTGACCACTACCCCCTCTGGAAACACCATATATTTT,CASSLTTTPSGNTIYF
TRBD1,.,TRBV9,TRBJ1-2,TGTGCCAGCAGCGCTGGGGCAGGGGGGTATGGCTACACCTTC,CASSAGAGGYGYTF
TRBD2,.,TRBV5-1,TRBJ2-1,TGCGCCAGCAGCTCCGCTATGACTAGCCACAATGAGCAGTTCTTC,CASSSAMTSHNEQFF
.,.,TRBV15,TRBJ2-1,TGTGCCACCCACAGAGATAGCTCCTACAATGAGCAGTTCTTC,CATHRDSSYNEQFF
.,.,TRBV3-1/TRBV3-2,TRBJ2-2,TGTGCCAGCAGCCAGAACCTAGGGGGTTCGAACACCGGGGAGCTGTTTTTT,CASSQNLGGSNTGELFF
TRBD2,.,TRBV10-3,TRBJ2-7,TGTGCCTCCGCCACTAGCGGGAGAAACCACGAGCAGTACTTC,CASATSGRNHEQYF
.,.,TRBV10-1,TRBJ2-7,TGCGCCAGCAGTGAGGTCCTAGCCGGAGCCGAGCAGTACTTC,CASSEVLAGAEQYF
.,.,TRBV6-6,TRBJ1-1,TGTGCCAGCAGTAGTCCACAAATGAACACTGAAGCTTTCTTT,CASSSPQMNTEAFF
.,.,TRBV11-1,TRBJ1-2,TGTGCCAGCAGCCCTCGGGGGGGAGGAACGGGCTACACCTTC,CASSPRGGGTGYTF
.,.,TRBV2,TRBJ2-7,TGTGCCAGCAGTACCTACGTCGAGCAGTACTTC,CASSTYVEQYF
.,.,TRBV27,TRBJ1-2,TGTGCCAGCGCACTCGGGGGAGGATATGGCTACACCTTC,CASALGGGYGYTF
TRBD1,.,TRBV30,TRBJ1-1,TGTGCCTGGAGGGGACAGGGGACCATCATGAACACTGAAGCTTTCTTT,CAWRGQGTIMNTEAFF
.,.,TRBV20-1,TRBJ1-2,TGCAGTGCTAGAGGGGAAGGGACTAGCACCTTC,CSARGEGTSTF
TRBD1,once,TRBV27,TRBJ2-5,TGTGCCAGCAGCCCCGGGACAGCACAAGAGACCCAGTACTTC,CASSPGTAQETQYF
TRBD1,.,TRBV6-5,TRBJ1-6,TGTGCCAGCAGGGGGGACAGCTCCTATAATTCACCCCTCCACTTT,CASRGDSSYNSPLHF
TRBD1,.,TRBV6-5,TRBJ1-1,TGTGCCAGCAGTCGACAGGGGTACGCTGAAGCTTTCTTT,CASSRQGYAEAFF
.,.,TRBV30,TRBJ1-1,TGTGCCTGGAGGGGAGGACGGAACACTGAAGCTTTCTTT,CAWRGGRNTEAFF